Listed below are T cell receptor beta chains from one sample, sequenced in a study of blood T cells in healthy people across ages. Each CDR3 protein gets one entry after TCRdb re-called the 5' RACE reads with MiXCR. This sample has roughly 1.5 million distinct CDR3 sequences; about 42% occur once, and the top ten carry roughly 3.7%. The sample was blood. The source is a woman younger than 35 in good health. Each CDR3 is given with its conserved first and last residue. A D gene is named only where the DNA matches it firmly. Where a row states a size, it is once, few, many or the class of an expanded clone; other rows omit it.

length | D | J | V | size | DNA | CDR3
14 | TRBD2 | TRBJ2-7 | TRBV20-1 | few | TGCAGTGCTAGAGATAACCTAGCGGGAGTCGAGCAGTACTTC | CSARDNLAGVEQYF
15 | TRBD2 | TRBJ2-5 | TRBV24-1 | NA | TGTGCCACCAGTGATCCGACTAGCGGGAGAAATGAGCAGTACTTC | CATSDPTSGRNEQYF
12 | NA | TRBJ1-1 | TRBV12-3/TRBV12-4 | NA | TGTGCCAGCAGCCTCCAGGGGAATGAAGCTTTCTTT | CASSLQGNEAFF
19 | TRBD2 | TRBJ2-7 | TRBV7-9 | NA | TGTGCCAGCCTCACCACGGGGCTAGCGGGTGTTTTCGGCTACAACGAGCAGTACTTC | CASLTTGLAGVFGYNEQYF
14 | TRBD1 | TRBJ1-5 | TRBV27 | NA | TGTGCCAGCAGTTTATCTGGACAGGGGGAAGCCCAGCATTTT | CASSLSGQGEAQHF
14 | NA | TRBJ2-7 | TRBV6-2/TRBV6-3 | few | TGTGCCAGCAGTTATTTTGGAAGCTCCTACGAGCAGTACTTC | CASSYFGSSYEQYF
17 | TRBD2 | TRBJ2-1 | TRBV6-2/TRBV6-3 | many | TGTGCCAGCAGTCCGTTGTTGGGACTAGAGATACACAATGAGCAGTTCTTC | CASSPLLGLEIHNEQFF
15 | NA | TRBJ1-6 | TRBV9 | NA | TGTGCCTGCAGCGCCGATGGAATGTATAATTCACCCCTCCACTTT | CACSADGMYNSPLHF
16 | TRBD2 | TRBJ2-5 | TRBV4-1 | NA | TGCGCCAGCAGCCAATTTGGACTAGCGGGATGGGAGACCCAGTACTTC | CASSQFGLAGWETQYF
14 | TRBD2 | TRBJ2-7 | TRBV20-1 | NA | TGCAGTGCCGAGGGTAATAGCGGGACCTACGAGCAGTACTTC | CSAEGNSGTYEQYF
16 | TRBD1 | TRBJ1-6 | TRBV27 | NA | TGTGCCAGCAGGCGGGACAGGGCTTTTCCTAATTCACCCCTCCACTTT | CASRRDRAFPNSPLHF
11 | NA | TRBJ1-2 | TRBV29-1 | NA | TGCAGCGTTGCCAGGGAAGGCGGCTACACCTTC | CSVAREGGYTF
16 | NA | TRBJ2-1 | TRBV20-1 | NA | TGCAGTGCTAGAGAGATCGACCAGAGCTCCTACAATGAGCAGTTCTTC | CSAREIDQSSYNEQFF
15 | TRBD1 | TRBJ1-2 | TRBV29-1 | once | TGCAGCGCTACGGACAGGTTCTCGCTTAACTATGGCTACACCTTC | CSATDRFSLNYGYTF
14 | NA | TRBJ1-1 | TRBV9 | few | TGTGCCAGCAGCGTCGCCTCGTGGAACACTGAAGCTTTCTTT | CASSVASWNTEAFF
15 | TRBD1 | TRBJ1-2 | TRBV6-5 | NA | TGTGCCAGCAGTTACTCAGGGACAGGGAGAGTCGGCTACACCTTC | CASSYSGTGRVGYTF
14 | NA | TRBJ2-1 | TRBV6-2/TRBV6-3 | few | TGTGCCAGCAATCGCGGGGCCTCCTACAATGAGCAGTTCTTC | CASNRGASYNEQFF
16 | NA | TRBJ2-7 | TRBV6-1 | few | TGTGCCAGCAGTGAAGTAGGCCGTGGGGAGTCCTACGAGCAGTACTTC | CASSEVGRGESYEQYF
15 | TRBD2 | TRBJ2-7 | TRBV12-3/TRBV12-4 | NA | TGTGCCAGCAGTTTGAATCGGCGGGGGTACAATGAGCAGTACTTC | CASSLNRRGYNEQYF
15 | NA | TRBJ1-2 | TRBV11-2 | NA | TGTGCCAGCAGCTTAGCCTCTTCGGATGACTATGGCTACACCTTC | CASSLASSDDYGYTF
14 | NA | TRBJ1-1 | TRBV12-3/TRBV12-4 | NA | TGTGCCAGCACCAAGGACAGATGGAACACTGAAGCTTTCTTT | CASTKDRWNTEAFF
14 | NA | TRBJ1-2 | TRBV6-2/TRBV6-3 | NA | TGTGCCAGCAGTTTCGGGCAGCGACGCTATGGCTACACCTTC | CASSFGQRRYGYTF
16 | NA | TRBJ1-4 | TRBV2 | NA | TGTGCCAGCTCCCTCTTATCAGGGGTGGCTAATGAAAAACTGTTTTTT | CASSLLSGVANEKLFF
15 | NA | TRBJ1-5 | TRBV6-5 | NA | TGTGCCAGCAGTTACTCGTACAGGAGCAATCAGCCCCAGCATTTT | CASSYSYRSNQPQHF
16 | NA | TRBJ2-1 | TRBV24-1 | NA | TGTGCCACCAGTGAGGGTATTAACCCGAACTACAATGAGCAGTTCTTC | CATSEGINPNYNEQFF
14 | NA | TRBJ2-7 | TRBV27 | few | TGTGCCAGCAGTCCCCTGGGACCTATCTACGAGCAGTACTTC | CASSPLGPIYEQYF
12 | TRBD1 | TRBJ1-5 | TRBV10-3 | NA | TGTGCCATCGGACAGGGTGATCAGCCCCAGCATTTT | CAIGQGDQPQHF
16 | NA | TRBJ2-6 | TRBV10-3 | NA | TGTGCCATCAGTGAAAGGGGCAGCTCTGGGGCCAACGTCCTGACTTTC | CAISERGSSGANVLTF
14 | NA | TRBJ2-2 | TRBV5-1 | NA | TGCGCCAGCACTCAGGGAAGTAACACCGGGGAGCTGTTTTTT | CASTQGSNTGELFF
14 | TRBD1 | TRBJ2-1 | TRBV13 | NA | TGTGCCAGCAACTTCGGGACAGGCACTCAGACCCAGTTCTTC | CASNFGTGTQTQFF
12 | NA | TRBJ2-7 | TRBV29-1 | NA | TGCAGCGTTGAATTCAGGGGGGGCGAGCAGTACTTC | CSVEFRGGEQYF
15 | NA | TRBJ1-1 | TRBV4-3 | NA | TGCGCCAGCAGCCGCATCGGCGGAATGAACACTGAAGCTTTCTTT | CASSRIGGMNTEAFF
16 | NA | TRBJ1-6 | TRBV20-1 | few | TGCAGTGCTCAAATGGCGGACAACCCCAATTCTTCACCCCTCCACTTT | CSAQMADNPNSSPLHF
14 | TRBD2 | TRBJ2-3 | TRBV6-5 | few | TGTGCCAGCAGGAGGGACTACCGCACAGATACGCAGTATTTT | CASRRDYRTDTQYF
15 | NA | TRBJ1-4 | TRBV15 | NA | TGTGCCACCAGCAGAGCCGTGGACTCTAATGAAAAACTGTTTTTT | CATSRAVDSNEKLFF
18 | NA | TRBJ2-5 | TRBV7-8 | NA | TGTGCCAGCAGCTTAAGGGGAGGAACAGCGGGCGCCTGGGAGACCCAGTACTTC | CASSLRGGTAGAWETQYF
15 | TRBD2 | TRBJ2-7 | TRBV6-2/TRBV6-3 | few | TGTGCCAGCAGTTACCGGGGACTAGCGGTTATTCAGCAGTACTTC | CASSYRGLAVIQQYF
15 | NA | TRBJ2-3 | TRBV5-1 | few | TGCGCCAGCAGCTTGCGGTCAGGAGCCACAGATACGCAGTATTTT | CASSLRSGATDTQYF
13 | NA | TRBJ1-2 | TRBV12-3/TRBV12-4 | NA | TGTGCCAGCAGCGGAGACAGCCTCTATGGCTACACCTTC | CASSGDSLYGYTF
13 | TRBD1 | TRBJ1-1 | TRBV7-3 | few | TGTGCCAGCAGCGATACAGGGGGATCTGAAGCTTTCTTT | CASSDTGGSEAFF
15 | TRBD1 | TRBJ2-1 | TRBV5-1 | NA | TGCGCCAGCACCTCCCGACAGGGAGCCTACAATGAGCAGTTCTTC | CASTSRQGAYNEQFF
14 | TRBD1 | TRBJ1-6 | TRBV29-1 | few | TGCAGCGCCAGTATCGACAGGGTGGGATCACCCCTCCACTTT | CSASIDRVGSPLHF
12 | NA | TRBJ2-3 | TRBV20-1 | NA | TGCAGTGCAGCCCGACTAGTTGGTACGCAGTATTTT | CSAARLVGTQYF
15 | NA | TRBJ2-1 | TRBV12-3/TRBV12-4 | NA | TGTGCCAGCAGATCTATGGCCGGGGCATCTAAGGGTACGTTCTTC | CASRSMAGASKGTFF
12 | NA | TRBJ2-2 | TRBV7-9 | NA | TGTGCCAGCAGCTCAGGCGGCTGGGAGCTGTTTTTT | CASSSGGWELFF
11 | NA | TRBJ2-1 | TRBV10-3 | many | TGTGCCATCAGTGAGTATTATGAGCAGTTCTTC | CAISEYYEQFF
15 | TRBD2 | TRBJ2-3 | TRBV12-3/TRBV12-4 | once | TGTGCCAGCCGACCGGGACTAGCAGACACAGATACGCAGTATTTT | CASRPGLADTDTQYF
13 | NA | TRBJ1-6 | TRBV12-3/TRBV12-4 | few | TGTGCCAGCAGTTTAAATTCCAATTCACCCCTCCACTTT | CASSLNSNSPLHF
12 | NA | TRBJ2-1 | TRBV11-3 | NA | TGTGCCAGCAGCTTAAACGTAGATGAGCAGTTCTTC | CASSLNVDEQFF
17 | NA | TRBJ1-2 | TRBV4-3 | NA | TGCGCCAGCAGCCAACAATCTTCTACGGTTGTCCCCTATGGCTACACCTTC | CASSQQSSTVVPYGYTF
13 | TRBD1 | TRBJ1-1 | TRBV20-1 | NA | TGCAGTGCTAGGCCGGGACAGGGAGCTGAAGCTTTCTTT | CSARPGQGAEAFF
15 | NA | TRBJ1-1 | TRBV7-2 | few | TGTGCCAGCAGCTTGGTCCCGCGGGAGGGCACTGAAGCTTTCTTT | CASSLVPREGTEAFF
15 | NA | TRBJ1-2 | TRBV6-5 | few | TGTGCCAGCAGTTACTCGACAGGCAAACGGGATGGCTACACCTTC | CASSYSTGKRDGYTF
13 | NA | TRBJ1-5 | TRBV20-1 | few | TGCAGTGCCCGAGGAGGGATAGGACAGCCCCAGCATTTT | CSARGGIGQPQHF
13 | NA | TRBJ1-1 | TRBV6-5 | NA | TGTGCCAGCAGTTCAAGCACGAACACTGAAGCTTTCTTT | CASSSSTNTEAFF
14 | TRBD1 | TRBJ1-1 | TRBV10-3 | few | TGTGCCACAAACTTGGACAGGGGGTACACTGAAGCTTTCTTT | CATNLDRGYTEAFF